The rows below give T cell receptor beta chains drawn from one sample of a study of T cell repertoires in cytomegalovirus infection. TCRdb reprocessed the reads via MiXCR and lists one record per CDR3 protein. The table lists 250,000 to 300,000 distinct CDR3 sequences, around 15% of them singletons. Input material: CD8+ T cells from PBMCs. The receptors come from a human donor in good health (CMV status not recorded). Some clones in this sample may be carry-over from other donors' samples. Both conserved end residues are part of each CDR3. D genes are given only for firm matches. Not every row has a clone size; where given, it reads once, few, many or a size class.

clone_size	v_call	j_call	d_call	cdr3_aa	cdr3_nt
few	TRBV29-1	TRBJ2-5	TRBD2	CSVDPEAGQETQYF	TGCAGCGTAGACCCCGAAGCGGGGCAAGAGACCCAGTACTTC
-	TRBV15	TRBJ2-7	-	CATSKDRTNSYEQYF	TGTGCCACCAGCAAGGACAGGACTAATTCCTACGAGCAGTACTTC
few	TRBV19	TRBJ1-5	-	CASTLGGGAVPQHF	TGTGCCAGTACCCTCGGGGGAGGCGCGGTGCCCCAGCATTTT
many	TRBV7-8	TRBJ2-7	TRBD1	CASSFRTGGFYEQYF	TGTGCCAGCAGCTTTCGGACAGGCGGCTTCTACGAGCAGTACTTC
-	TRBV20-1	TRBJ2-1	-	CSAREGLHRANYNEQFF	TGCAGTGCTAGAGAGGGCCTCCACAGGGCCAACTACAATGAGCAGTTCTTC
-	TRBV12-3/TRBV12-4	TRBJ2-3	TRBD1	CASSFIIGDRQDISTDTQYF	TGTGCCAGCAGTTTCATTATCGGGGACAGACAAGACATAAGCACAGATACGCAGTATTTT
-	TRBV19	TRBJ2-3	TRBD2	CASSVGLGTDTQYF	TGTGCCAGTAGCGTCGGACTAGGGACAGATACGCAGTATTTT
-	TRBV6-6	TRBJ1-5	-	CASSYDSDQPQHF	TGTGCCAGCAGTTACGACAGCGATCAGCCCCAGCATTTT
-	TRBV28	TRBJ1-5	-	CASSDSGPQHF	TGTGCCAGCAGTGACTCGGGGCCCCAGCATTTT
many	TRBV7-6	TRBJ1-1	-	CASSLSWNTEAFF	TGTGCCAGCAGCCTTTCTTGGAACACTGAAGCTTTCTTT
many	TRBV6-5	TRBJ1-1	TRBD1	CASSYRTGDEAFF	TGTGCCAGCAGTTACCGGACAGGGGATGAAGCTTTCTTT
-	TRBV2	TRBJ1-1	TRBD1	CATPTGVDTEAFF	TGTGCCACCCCGACAGGGGTCGACACTGAAGCTTTCTTT
few	TRBV7-9	TRBJ2-1	TRBD2	CASSPETSGGYNEQFF	TGTGCCAGCAGCCCAGAGACTAGCGGAGGATACAATGAGCAGTTCTTC
few	TRBV12-5	TRBJ2-2	-	CASGLDSLAGRVNTGELFF	TGTGCTAGTGGTTTGGATTCTCTCGCGGGCAGGGTGAACACCGGGGAGCTGTTTTTT
few	TRBV9	TRBJ2-1	TRBD2	CASSPAGGAGNEQFF	TGTGCCAGCAGCCCCGCCGGGGGGGCCGGGAATGAGCAGTTCTTC
-	TRBV28	TRBJ2-7	-	CASNRPGRAYEQYF	TGTGCCAGCAACCGTCCGGGTCGGGCCTACGAGCAGTACTTC
-	TRBV5-4	TRBJ1-2	-	CASSQPPGSGYTF	TGTGCCAGCAGCCAACCGCCAGGGTCGGGCTACACCTTC
many	TRBV6-6	TRBJ2-7	-	CASSPLRRNEQYF	TGTGCCAGCAGTCCCCTCCGGAGGAACGAGCAGTACTTC
many	TRBV7-6	TRBJ1-2	TRBD1	CASSISSGQGAIYGYTF	TGTGCCAGCAGCATCAGTAGTGGACAGGGGGCAATCTATGGCTACACCTTC
many	TRBV2	TRBJ1-2	-	CASSGYGYTF	TGTGCCAGCAGTGGCTATGGCTACACCTTC
-	TRBV6-5	TRBJ2-1	TRBD2	CASGISGGLNEQFF	TGTGCCAGCGGAATAAGCGGGGGCCTAAATGAGCAGTTCTTC
-	TRBV6-5	TRBJ2-3	TRBD1	CASSYSRGTGNADTQYF	TGTGCCAGCAGTTACTCTAGAGGGACAGGGAATGCAGATACGCAGTATTTT
few	TRBV7-6	TRBJ1-1	-	CASSHDTLGRGSTEAFF	TGTGCCAGCAGCCACGATACACTGGGAAGGGGCTCCACTGAAGCTTTCTTT
many	TRBV5-5	TRBJ2-1	-	CASSFRDWDYNEQFF	TGTGCCAGCAGCTTCCGGGACTGGGACTACAATGAGCAGTTCTTC
many	TRBV7-9	TRBJ2-1	TRBD2	CASRGTSGYNEQFF	TGTGCCAGTAGAGGGACTAGCGGCTACAATGAGCAGTTCTTC